Each of the 18 T cell receptor beta chains below was sequenced from the same sample in a study of shared clonotypes between healthy human individuals. The naive CD8 population came from CD45RO-negative cells selected for CCR7, without terminally differentiated effector memory CD45RA+ cells. Sequencing was performed with immunoSEQ multiplex PCR; in TCRdb, only in-frame clones are kept and a portion is missing. The sample has more than 2 million clones, about 93% seen once. Material for sequencing was naive CD8+ T cells from PBMCs. Receptors were obtained from a man younger than 35 in good health. Some clones in this sample may be carry-over from other donors' samples.

This sequence joins TRBV7-9 and TRBJ2-3; 7 bases agree with TRBD1. The CDR3 sequence is 16 residues long. Per the germline V gene, CDR1 is SEHNR and CDR2 is FQNEAQ (reference sequence). Trimming took 1 base from V and 0 from J; bases not matched to a gene: 4. This CDR3 reads CASSLDSGGSTDTQYF. The CDR3, as DNA: TGTGCCAGCAGCTTAGACTCAGGGGGAAGCACAGATACGCAGTATTTT.

V and J are TRBV10-3 and TRBJ2-1; TRBD1 matches at 8 bases. V lost 0 bases and J lost 5; bases outside the gene matches: 3. CDR1 is ENHRY and CDR2 is SYGVKD in the germline V gene. This CDR3 comprises 15 residues. The CDR3 protein is CAISESWTGNNEQFF. In DNA, the CDR3 is TGTGCCATCAGTGAGTCGTGGACAGGGAACAATGAGCAGTTCTTC.

The chain recombines TRBV28 with TRBJ1-1, with D tentatively TRBD1 (6 bases). Trimming left V 9 bases short and J 0 bases short, with 11 bases between. Germline V gene data show CDR1 as MDHEN and CDR2 as SYDVKM. The CDR3 contains 13 residues. Here the CDR3 reads CASLGQLNTEAFF. In nucleotides, the CDR3 is TGTGCCAGTCTTGGACAGTTGAACACTGAAGCTTTCTTT.

The V call is TRBV2, the J call TRBJ1-1; D call uncertain. Germline lookup yields CDR1 SNHLY and CDR2 FYNNEI. Trimming shortened V by 7 bases and J by 11 bases, and 14 bases separated the two germline ends. The CDR3 is 11 amino acids. The CDR3 sequence is CASNRPTSAFF. CDR3 nucleotides: TGTGCCAGCAATAGGCCAACTTCTGCTTTCTTT.

The rearrangement joins TRBV6-5 to TRBJ2-5; either TRBD1 or TRBD2 may fit D (5 bases each). Germline CDR1 reads MNHEY; CDR2 reads SVGAGI. The CDR3 is 13 residues long. V shed 6 bases and J shed 2 bases, with 10 bases lying between them. CDR3 sequence (DNA): TGTGCCAGCAGCCCAGGGAGACAAGAGACCCAGTACTTC. This translates into CASSPGRQETQYF.

Written as DNA, the CDR3 is TGCAGCGTTGTGTTCTGGGACGGGAATGAGCAGTTCTTC. This gives the protein CSVVFWDGNEQFF. The chain couples TRBV29-1 to TRBJ2-1; D possibly matches TRBD1 or TRBD2 (5 bases each). This CDR3 is built from 13 residues. Germline V gene data show CDR1 as SQVTM and CDR2 as ANQGSEA. The V end was cut by 4 bases, the J end by 7 bases, with 14 bases between.

The CDR3 loop reads CASGQRTRGQETQYF. Written as DNA, the CDR3 is TGTGCTAGTGGCCAAAGGACCCGGGGCCAAGAGACCCAGTACTTC. The V and J genes are TRBV12-5 and TRBJ2-5; maybe TRBD2 (5 bases). The CDR3 totals 15 residues. Germline loops: CDR1 LGHNT, CDR2 FRNRAP. Trimming took off 6 bases at V and 1 base at J, with 15 bases between the two ends. Full variable domain (rest looked up from reference TRBV12-5 and TRBJ2-5): DARVTQTPRHKVTEMGQEVTMRCQPILGHNTVFWYRQTMMQGLELLAYFRNRAPLDDSGMPKDRFSAEMPDATLATLKIQPSEPRDSAVYFCASGQRTRGQETQYFGPGTRLLVL.

The V call is TRBV7-9, the J call TRBJ2-1; D remains unclear. This CDR3 contains 16 residues. Germline V lookup: CDR1 SEHNR, CDR2 FQNEAQ (reference sequence). The ends were cut back, 6 bases at V and 0 bases at J, with 15 bases in the middle. CDR3 bases: TGTGCCAGCAGTCCAGCACTCGGCACCTCCTACAATGAGCAGTTCTTC. Protein product: CASSPALGTSYNEQFF.

The chain's CDR3 is CASSLLGQGTYEQYF. The CDR3 region has the DNA TGTGCCAGCAGCTTATTGGGACAGGGGACCTACGAGCAGTACTTC. The chain is built from TRBV11-2 and TRBJ2-7; 10 bases align to TRBD1. V shed 2 bases and J 2 bases; nucleotides not matched to a gene: 3. Germline V gene data show CDR1 as SGHAT and CDR2 as FQNNGV. This CDR3 comprises 15 residues.

The count of this clone is one. The chain joins TRBV10-3 to TRBJ2-3; D might be TRBD2 (5 bases). The V and J ends lost 1 base and 3 bases respectively, with 11 bases between them. The CDR3 runs 15 residues. The germline V gene encodes CDR1 ENHRY and CDR2 SYGVKD. In nucleotides, the CDR3 is TGTGCCATCAGTGAGTATCGGGATTCTACAGATACGCAGTATTTT. Translating it yields CAISEYRDSTDTQYF.

A remark on this clone: Within the sample, other DNA sequences also encode this same CDR3. The chain uses TRBV10-3 and TRBJ2-1; D is ambiguous. The V gene's germline CDR1 is ENHRY and CDR2 SYGVKD. Trimming left V 3 bases short and J 4 bases short, with 1 base between. The CDR3 covers 11 residues. CDR3 DNA: TGTGCCATCAGTGATTACAATGAGCAGTTCTTC. It is translated as CAISDYNEQFF.

The chain combines TRBV9 with TRBJ1-6; 9 bases match TRBD1. Looked up from germline, CDR1 is SGDLS and CDR2 is YYNGEE. CDR3 length equals 16 residues. After removal of 4 bases from V and 7 bases from J, the junction contained 9 bases not matched to a gene. The CDR3 nucleotides are TGTGCCAGCAGCCTCTCCCTTGGGACAGGGAATTCACCCCTCCACTTT. Translating it yields CASSLSLGTGNSPLHF.

The sample holds one count of this clone. The chain recombines TRBV10-3 with TRBJ2-1; 11 bases agree with TRBD1. J gave up 4 bases and V 0 bases, and 11 bases lay outside the gene matches. The CDR3 is 19 residues long. Germline assignment: CDR1 ENHRY and CDR2 SYGVKD. CDR3 in DNA: TGTGCCATCAGTGAGTCTGCGAGTTTGGGGACAGGGGGATACAATGAGCAGTTCTTC. Encoded protein: CAISESASLGTGGYNEQFF.

The count of this clone is one. The sample contains more than one DNA sequence encoding this CDR3. This rearrangement joins TRBV27 to TRBJ2-1, with a weak D call TRBD2 (7 bases). The CDR3 is 15 residues long. Germline lookup yields CDR1 MNHEY and CDR2 SMNVEV (reference sequence). V was clipped by 0 bases and J by 3 bases, with 9 bases between them. CDR3 protein: CASSLSRGGYNEQFF. The CDR3 DNA sequence: TGTGCCAGCAGTTTATCGAGGGGGGGCTACAATGAGCAGTTCTTC.

The rearrangement joins TRBV14 to TRBJ2-1, with a weak D call TRBD2 (5 bases). The CDR3 covers 17 residues. Germline V gene sequence: CDR1 SGHDN, CDR2 FVKESK. V lost 4 bases to trimming and J lost 9 bases, with 25 bases between them. As DNA, the CDR3 is TGTGCCAGCAGCCCGGACTTTAGCATCCCGCCTCCTGGTGAGCAGTTCTTC. Its protein product is CASSPDFSIPPPGEQFF.

V gene TRBV25-1 combines with J gene TRBJ1-1; possibly TRBD1 for D (5 bases). The CDR3 runs to 15 residues. Germline assignment: CDR1 MGHDK and CDR2 SYGVNS. V gave up 2 bases and J gave up 3 bases, with 13 bases separating them. CDR3 coding DNA: TGTGCCAGCAGTGAAAGTAGGGGAGTTCACACTGAAGCTTTCTTT. This translates into CASSESRGVHTEAFF.

This chain links TRBV2 with TRBJ2-1, with D possibly being TRBD1 or TRBD2 (5 bases each). The germline CDR1 and CDR2 sequences are SNHLY and FYNNEI. The CDR3 has 17 residues. Deletions cut 5 bases from V and 0 bases from J, with 17 bases between. The CDR3 loop reads CASSPLRGLGSYNEQFF. CDR3 nucleotide sequence: TGTGCCAGCAGTCCCCTCCGGGGCCTCGGCTCCTACAATGAGCAGTTCTTC.

The chain's CDR3 is CASSQDATNTGELFF. The DNA of the CDR3 is TGCGCCAGCAGCCAAGATGCGACGAACACCGGGGAGCTGTTTTTT. The chain combines TRBV4-3 with TRBJ2-2, with D unresolved. Trimming removed 0 bases at V and 0 bases at J, with 5 bases between. Per germline, CDR1 LGHNA and CDR2 YSLEER. CDR3 length: 15 residues.